The TCR beta chain described here comes from a study of radiation and T cells in renal cell carcinoma. Findings and caveats of the study: Irradiated tumors held more dominant CDR3 motifs than control tumors.

Libraries were prepared by immunoSEQ multiplex PCR; TCRdb keeps only in-frame clonotypes and omits some of them. This table holds tens of thousands of clones, 58% found once. A note on this clone: Its cognate antigen is unknown.

Treatment: treatment-naive control, cytoreductive nephrectomy. Controls were unirradiated tumors from treatment-naive cytoreductive nephrectomy patients. The patient's renal cell carcinoma had clear cell pathology. The sequences come from tumor tissue, collected from a patient whose treatment was nephrectomy without radiotherapy. The sequence came from a middle-aged man with renal cell carcinoma.

DNA for the CDR3: TGTGCCAGCAGCTCCCGTGGGAGCTATAGCACAGATACGCAGTATTTT. It codes for CASSSRGSYSTDTQYF. The V and J genes are TRBV5-6 and TRBJ2-3, with D maybe TRBD2 (5 bases). Germline V CDR1 and CDR2: SGHDT, YYEEEE. The V gene lost 3 bases and the J gene lost 0 bases, with 14 bases spanning the gap. There are 16 residues in the CDR3.